A selection of T cell receptor beta chains follows, all from one sample in a study of PD-1 blockade in classical Hodgkin lymphoma. Here immunoSEQ multiplex PCR was the method, and the copy in TCRdb shows in-frame clones only, minus some. There are some 25,000 clones in the sample; approximately 82% occur only once, and 11% lies in the top ten. The sample in question was peripheral blood mononuclear cells (PBMCs), obtained before the second cycle of nivolumab. These receptors came from a human donor with classical Hodgkin lymphoma. The CDR3 runs from the conserved cysteine through the conserved F or W. The order of the fields is clone size, V gene, J gene, D gene, CDR3 DNA, CDR3 protein. The D gene is left open where the match is weak. The listing skips clone size in some rows; elsewhere it reads once, few, many or a size class.

NA	TRBV5-4	TRBJ1-2	NA	TGTGCCAGCAGCTTGGACAGATTTATCTATGGCTACACCTTC	CASSLDRFIYGYTF
NA	TRBV7-9	TRBJ2-1	NA	TGTGCCAGCAGCTACGACAATGAGCAGTTCTTC	CASSYDNEQFF
NA	TRBV11-1	TRBJ2-2	TRBD1	TGTGCCAGCAGACCCAACGACAGGGCGGTGTCCGGGGAGCTGTTTTTT	CASRPNDRAVSGELFF
NA	TRBV28	TRBJ2-7	TRBD2	TGTGCCAGCAGTTTAATGCGGGGGAGGTACGAGCAGTACTTC	CASSLMRGRYEQYF
NA	TRBV14	TRBJ2-7	NA	TGTGCCAGCAGCAAGTCGACAGGCTACGAGCAGTACTTC	CASSKSTGYEQYF
medium-sized	TRBV13	TRBJ1-1	NA	TGTGCCAGCAGCTTAGCATTGGGGTTAGGGATTGAAGCTTTCTTT	CASSLALGLGIEAFF
NA	TRBV14	TRBJ2-2	NA	TGTGCCAGCAGCCCCGGGGCCGGGGAGCTGTTTTTT	CASSPGAGELFF
few	TRBV11-1	TRBJ1-1	NA	TGTGCCAGCAGCCGGAACTCGGGGACGGACACTGAAGCTTTCTTT	CASSRNSGTDTEAFF
NA	TRBV28	TRBJ1-5	NA	TGTGCCAGCAGCCTTGGGGGGGCGAGCAATCAGCCCCAGCATTTT	CASSLGGASNQPQHF
NA	TRBV6-1	TRBJ2-7	TRBD1	TGTGCCAGCAGTGGGGGGACAGGGCGCGACGAGCAGTACTTC	CASSGGTGRDEQYF
NA	TRBV10-1	TRBJ2-7	NA	TGCGCCAGCAGTGAGCGAAGGGACCCCTACGAGCAGTACTTC	CASSERRDPYEQYF
NA	TRBV20-1	TRBJ2-7	NA	TGCAGTGCCCCGGCGGAGCACGAGCAGTACTTC	CSAPAEHEQYF
NA	TRBV10-1	TRBJ2-2	TRBD2	TGCGCCAGCAAAATAGCGGGGGATCTCACCGGGGAGCTGTTTTTT	CASKIAGDLTGELFF
NA	TRBV19	TRBJ2-7	TRBD1	TGTGCCAGTAGTATGGGGGCCAGGGGGATCAACGAGCAGTACTTC	CASSMGARGINEQYF
NA	TRBV11-2	TRBJ2-2	TRBD1	TGTGCCAGCAGCGGGACAGGGGGCTTCACCGGGGAGCTGTTTTTT	CASSGTGGFTGELFF
NA	TRBV6-6	TRBJ1-1	NA	TGTGCCAGCAGTTACGCAATGAACACTGAAGCTTTCTTT	CASSYAMNTEAFF
NA	TRBV29-1	TRBJ2-7	NA	TGCAGCGTTGAAGGCGGGACGGCCTCCTACGAGCAGTACTTC	CSVEGGTASYEQYF
once	TRBV19	TRBJ2-2	NA	TGTGCCAGTACCAACACCGGGGAGCTGTTTTTT	CASTNTGELFF
NA	TRBV29-1	TRBJ1-2	NA	TGCAGCGACAGGGTTCCCTATGGCTACACCTTC	CSDRVPYGYTF
NA	TRBV6-5	TRBJ1-1	NA	TGTGCCAGCAGCCCCGGGGGGGGGACTGAAGCTTTCTTT	CASSPGGGTEAFF
NA	TRBV2	TRBJ2-2	NA	TGTGCCAGCACCCCCAAAATGCCCGGGGAGCTGTTTTTT	CASTPKMPGELFF
NA	TRBV29-1	TRBJ2-5	NA	TGCAGCGTTGAGGAGGGCCCGGAGACCCAGTACTTC	CSVEEGPETQYF
NA	TRBV6-5	TRBJ2-3	TRBD2	TGTGCCAGCAGGAGACTAGCGGGGTCAGATACGCAGTATTTT	CASRRLAGSDTQYF